This T cell receptor beta chain was found in a study of human thymus T cells. Looked up from germline, CDR1 is ENHRY and CDR2 is SYGVKD. The CDR3 runs to 14 residues. V gave up 7 bases and J gave up 14 bases; unmatched junction bases: 15. The table came from immunoSEQ multiplex PCR; TCRdb's copy has only in-frame clones and leaves some out. The table includes some 46,000 clones, approximately 95% detected once. Among the donors, all were healthy Finnish infants having corrective surgery for congenital heart defects. A 0.5-1 mL peripheral blood aliquot was taken intraoperatively from four of eight donors.

The sample was blood. The V gene is TRBV10-3, the J gene TRBJ2-1; 9 bases line up with TRBD2. This clonotype was sampled from a girl in the first two years of life with a congenital heart defect but otherwise immunologically healthy. The CDR3 is CAIKASGTRAREFF. The CDR3 DNA is TGTGCCATCAAGGCTAGCGGGACACGCGCCAGGGAGTTCTTC.